This entry is about one TCR beta chain. The antigen is unknown. The source of the sample is a study of a mutant IDH1 vaccine in newly diagnosed glioma. General study results and limits: The vaccine induced immune responses, and these occurred in about 95% of patients.

The germline V and J ends were trimmed by 5 bases and 0 bases, with 10 bases remaining between them. This CDR3 contains 14 residues. Germline values: CDR1 GTSNPN, CDR2 SVGIG (reference sequence). Time point: baseline, week 1 (first vaccination visit). Treatment indicated: pre-vaccination baseline after standard-of-care therapy. Newly diagnosed WHO grade 3 or 4 IDH1-mutant, ATRX-lost astrocytomas were identified in the donors. Produced via immunoSEQ multiplex PCR; TCRdb's table is partial and in-frame only. The repertoire has about 68,000 clones, 60% to 85% of them found once; the top ten carry more than 6.5%.

The chain uses TRBV30 and TRBJ1-4; D is possibly TRBD1 (5 bases). Sequencing used PBMCs, obtained from a glioma patient treated with radiotherapy, temozolomide or both. The receptor's source is a man aged 50-60 years with glioma. CDR3 region: CAWATGATNEKLFF. The CDR3 bases are TGTGCCTGGGCTACAGGAGCAACTAATGAAAAACTGTTTTTT. Looking up the rest from reference TRBV30 and TRBJ1-4 gives the full variable domain: SQTIHQWPATLVQPVGSPLSLECTVEGTSNPNLYWYRQAAGRGLQLLFYSVGIGQISSEVPQNLSASRPQDRQFILSSKKLLLSDSGFYLCAWATGATNEKLFFGSGTQLSVL.